A selection of T cell receptor beta chains follows, all from one sample in a study of T cells expressing NK-cell markers. TCRdb re-analyzed the 5' RACE reads; it lists each CDR3 protein once, without DNA. The sample data list a few hundred thousand distinct CDR3 sequences. The sample was blood T cells: a sorted CD56 or NKG2C T cell subset, CD4+ or CD8+ T cells, or bulk PBMC T cells (not recorded which). The receptors were gathered from a woman in her 50s in good health. Both conserved end residues are part of each CDR3. The order of the fields is V gene, J gene, CDR3 protein.

>TRBV3-1|TRBJ2-1
CASSPRTGAGSYNEQFF
>TRBV4-1|TRBJ1-5
CASSQRSSDRVQPQHF
>TRBV5-1|TRBJ1-2
CASSLRDSVSGYTF
>TRBV5-1|TRBJ1-1
CASSARTGMNTEAFF
>TRBV6-2/TRBV6-3|TRBJ2-1
CASSYSSGQNEQFF
>TRBV27|TRBJ2-3
CASSWTSGSTDTQYF
>TRBV6-5|TRBJ2-3
CASSYNSPDTQYF
>TRBV5-1|TRBJ2-1
CASSSVGTSAPYNEQFF
>TRBV24-1|TRBJ2-1
CATMSGFRDEQFF
>TRBV5-4|TRBJ2-3
CASKKGTSGDTDTQYF
>TRBV10-2|TRBJ1-2
CASRGKGWNYGYTF
>TRBV9|TRBJ2-3
CASSVLTGEDTQYF
>TRBV20-1|TRBJ2-7
CSAHLPSAAMEQYF
>TRBV14|TRBJ2-1
CASSQLGEEEQFF
>TRBV15|TRBJ1-2
CATSRGGGYGYTF
>TRBV12-3/TRBV12-4|TRBJ2-2
CASSPKVFADGELFF